This T cell receptor (beta chain) was found in a study of cytomegalovirus exposure and HLA in healthy donors. The CDR3 runs to 15 residues. V lost 1 base to trimming and J lost 4 bases, with 14 bases between them. CDR1 is MDHEN, CDR2 SYDVKM, per germline. Primers: 60 Vbeta forward and 13 Jbeta reverse. This table comes from immunoSEQ multiplex PCR, and its TCRdb copy is limited to in-frame clones, with some not included. Among roughly 190,000 clones listed, about four fifths were seen once. The rearrangement links TRBV28 to TRBJ2-7, with D perhaps TRBD2 (6 bases). The sample consisted of PBMCs. The sequence was obtained from a man between 18 and 35 years old in good health and CMV-seronegative. DNA of the CDR3: TGTGCCAGCAGTTTATTTGGGCGGGGTCAGTACGAGCAGTACTTC. This encodes CASSLFGRGQYEQYF.